Presented here are 22 T cell receptor beta chains from one specimen sequenced in a study of blood T cell repertoires in COVID-19. The protocol was immunoSEQ multiplex PCR, while the TCRdb copy is restricted to in-frame clones and leaves out a portion. The sample has 280,000 or so clones; roughly 87% are singletons. Sequencing was carried out using peripheral blood. Receptors originate from a man aged 18 to 35 with active or convalescent COVID-19.

The V and J genes are TRBV6-5 and TRBJ1-5, with a weak D call TRBD1 (5 bases). CDR3 length: 14 amino acids. Germline CDR1 reads MNHEY; CDR2 reads SVGAGI. The germline V and J ends were trimmed by 6 bases and 3 bases, with 12 bases remaining between them. CDR3 amino acids: CASRIDSSNQPQHF. The CDR3 DNA reads as TGTGCCAGCAGGATAGACAGCTCCAATCAGCCCCAGCATTTT.

This chain joins TRBV23-1 and TRBJ1-6; 9 positions match TRBD1. TRBV23-1 is sorted into the ORF group, with uncertain function. The CDR3 runs 20 residues. V lost 6 bases and J lost 0; bases outside the gene matches: 15. Here the CDR3 DNA reads TGCGCCAGCAGCCTAAGTGGACAGGGGAGGAAGAGCTCCTATAATTCACCCCTCCACTTT. This encodes CASSLSGQGRKSSYNSPLHF.

The chain combines TRBV7-8 with TRBJ1-2; possibly TRBD1 for D (5 bases). Deletions cut 5 bases from V and 8 bases from J, with 15 bases between. In germline, CDR1 is SGHVS, CDR2 FQNEAQ. This CDR3 region has 13 residues. The CDR3 region has the DNA TGTGCCAGCAGCGAAGCCAGGGTTGACGGCTACACCTTC. Translated: CASSEARVDGYTF. Variable domain in full (rest from reference TRBV7-8 and TRBJ1-2): GAGVSQSPRYKVAKRGQDVALRCDPISGHVSLFWYQQALGQGPEFLTYFQNEAQLDKSGLPSDRFFAERPEGSVSTLKIQRTQQEDSAVYLCASSEARVDGYTFGSGTRLTVV.

This clone has a handful of counts. The chain joins TRBV15 to TRBJ2-7, with 7 bases matching TRBD1. Germline V gene lookup returns CDR1 LNHNV and CDR2 YYDKDF (reference sequence). CDR3 size: 13 residues. V lost 5 bases and J lost 7; bases outside the gene matches: 8. The CDR3 loop reads CATSPGTVGEQYF. In DNA, the CDR3 is TGTGCCACCAGCCCCGGGACAGTTGGGGAGCAGTACTTC.

V and J are TRBV5-6 and TRBJ1-2; D remains ambiguous. Germline values: CDR1 SGHDT, CDR2 YYEEEE. The CDR3 loop spans 11 amino acids. Trimming removed 4 bases at V and 11 bases at J, with 12 bases between. The CDR3 region is CASSRARRYTF. DNA for the CDR3: TGTGCCAGCAGCCGCGCCCGGAGGTACACCTTC.

The chain combines TRBV9 with TRBJ1-6, with D tentatively TRBD1 (5 bases). The CDR3 is 15 residues long. With 4 bases removed from V and 4 bases from J, the gap between germline ends came to 12 bases. Germline CDR1 SGDLS, CDR2 YYNGEE. This CDR3 reads CASSPIDSYNSPLHF. Written as DNA, the CDR3 is TGTGCCAGCAGCCCAATTGACAGTTATAATTCACCCCTCCACTTT.

The CDR3 DNA reads TGCGCCAGCAGCCCGAGAACGTACGGATCGGGTGGAAACACCATATATTTT. The encoded protein is CASSPRTYGSGGNTIYF. The chain has TRBV4-3 and TRBJ1-3; no reliable D call. The V end was cut by 4 bases, the J end by 3 bases, with 19 bases between. CDR1 and CDR2 from the germline V gene are LGHNA and YSLEER. CDR3 length: 17 residues.

The rearrangement uses TRBV2 and TRBJ2-2; a weak D match, TRBD2 (6 bases). CDR3 length: 16 amino acids. V lost 3 bases and J 4 bases, leaving 15 bases between the germline ends. Germline CDR1 reads SNHLY; CDR2 reads FYNNEI. The CDR3 DNA is TGTGCCAGCAGTGATAGGGGAGGTAGAGTCACCGGGGAGCTGTTTTTT. Translated: CASSDRGGRVTGELFF.

Only a few counts were recorded for this clone. This chain uses TRBV19 with TRBJ1-1; 10 bases are shared with TRBD1. From germline, CDR1 is LNHDA and CDR2 SQIVND (reference sequence). Trimming removed 1 base from V and 5 bases from J; junction bases left unmatched: 4. The CDR3 has 15 residues. CDR3 sequence reads: CASSIVGTGVTEAFF. As DNA, the CDR3 is TGTGCCAGTAGTATAGTAGGGACAGGGGTTACTGAAGCTTTCTTT.

CDR3 bases: TGTGCCAGCATGTACAAGAATCAGCCCCAGCATTTT. Translated: CASMYKNQPQHF. The V call is TRBV6-5, the J call TRBJ1-5; the D is unclear. The CDR3 has 12 amino acids. Germline V gene sequence: CDR1 MNHEY, CDR2 SVGAGI. Trimming pared 7 bases from V and 4 bases from J, leaving 8 bases between.

This clone was recorded only once. The rearrangement uses TRBV2 and TRBJ1-2, with D unresolved. With 5 bases removed from V and 4 bases from J, the gap between germline ends came to 23 bases. This CDR3 has 17 residues. CDR1 SNHLY and CDR2 FYNNEI come from the germline V gene. This CDR3 is CASSPLGGADMGYGYTF. The CDR3 bases are TGTGCCAGCAGTCCCCTCGGAGGAGCAGATATGGGCTATGGCTACACCTTC. The entire variable domain, with the rest obtained from reference TRBV2 and TRBJ1-2, is as follows: EPEVTQTPSHQVTQMGQEVILRCVPISNHLYFYWYRQILGQKVEFLVSFYNNEISEKSEIFDDQFSVERPDGSNFTLKIRSTKLEDSAMYFCASSPLGGADMGYGYTFGSGTRLTVV.

This chain uses TRBV6-5 with TRBJ2-1; perhaps TRBD1 as D (5 bases). In germline, CDR1 is MNHEY, CDR2 SVGAGI. The V gene lost 2 bases and the J gene lost 6 bases, with 14 bases spanning the gap. This CDR3 has 15 amino acids. CDR3 coding DNA: TGTGCCAGCAGTTACCTTGGGCAGGGCATCAATGAGCAGTTCTTC. Protein sequence: CASSYLGQGINEQFF.

Notes on this clone: Different DNA sequences within this sample yield the same CDR3. This sequence joins TRBV7-9 and TRBJ2-3, with 9 bases identical to TRBD2. The CDR3 extends over 14 amino acids. The V gene end was trimmed by 3 bases and the J gene end by 4 bases; junction bases not matched to a gene: 2. Germline V lookup: CDR1 SEHNR, CDR2 FQNEAQ (reference sequence). This CDR3 is CASSLGLAADTQYF. The CDR3, as DNA: TGTGCCAGCAGCTTGGGACTAGCAGCAGATACGCAGTATTTT. Full variable domain (missing parts from reference TRBV7-9 and TRBJ2-3): DTGVSQNPRHKITKRGQNVTFRCDPISEHNRLYWYRQTLGQGPEFLTYFQNEAQLEKSRLLSDRFSAERPKGSFSTLEIQRTEQGDSAMYLCASSLGLAADTQYFGPGTRLTVL.

The chain is built from TRBV7-9 and TRBJ1-3; D is unclear. This CDR3 contains 13 residues. Trimming left V 5 bases short and J 2 bases short, with 7 bases between. CDR1 is SEHNR, CDR2 FQNEAQ, per germline (reference sequence). The CDR3 DNA sequence: TGTGCCAGCAGCCTCACTACTGGAAACACCATATATTTT. Translated, it gives CASSLTTGNTIYF. The whole variable domain, filled in from reference TRBV7-9 and TRBJ1-3, reads DTGVSQNPRHKITKRGQNVTFRCDPISEHNRLYWYRQTLGQGPEFLTYFQNEAQLEKSRLLSDRFSAERPKGSFSTLEIQRTEQGDSAMYLCASSLTTGNTIYFGEGSWLTVV.

The chain employs TRBV7-8 and TRBJ2-1; D remains ambiguous. Trimming pared 5 bases from V and 8 bases from J, leaving 7 bases between. Germline CDR1 and CDR2: SGHVS and FQNEAQ. This CDR3 contains 11 residues. CDR3 nucleotides: TGTGCCAGCAGCGTGGCTGATGAGCAGTTCTTC. It encodes CASSVADEQFF.

The chain links TRBV24-1 to TRBJ2-4; TRBD1 matches at 7 bases. CDR3 length: 13 amino acids. The J segment lost 6 bases and the V segment lost 7 bases, leaving 5 bases of the junction unmatched. Germline CDR1 and CDR2: KGHDR and SFDVKD. The CDR3 nucleotides read TGTGCCACCAGGCACAGACAGGGAAACATTCAGTACTTC. Amino acid sequence: CATRHRQGNIQYF.

The chain uses TRBV27 and TRBJ2-1; possibly TRBD2 for D (7 bases). The ends were cut back, 8 bases at V and 2 bases at J, with 16 bases in the middle. Germline loops: CDR1 MNHEY, CDR2 SMNVEV (reference sequence). The CDR3 runs to 15 residues. CDR3 protein: CASQPEGGAYNEQFF. Written as DNA, the CDR3 is TGTGCCAGCCAGCCTGAGGGGGGGGCCTACAATGAGCAGTTCTTC.

In its sample, this clone was seen a few times. The chain carries TRBV5-1 and TRBJ2-5, with 7 bases matching TRBD1. CDR1 is SGHRS, CDR2 YFSETQ, per germline. The CDR3 covers 14 residues. Losses at the gene ends were 4 bases for V and 3 bases for J; bases not matched to a gene: 6. As DNA, the CDR3 is TGCGCCAGCAGCCCAGGGACAGCCGAAGAGACCCAGTACTTC. It is translated as CASSPGTAEETQYF.

The chain joins TRBV4-2 to TRBJ2-1, with 14 bases lining up with TRBD2. The CDR3 has 17 residues. The J segment lost 5 bases and the V segment lost 4 bases, leaving 7 bases of the junction unmatched. Germline loops: CDR1 LGHNA, CDR2 YNFKEQ. The CDR3 DNA follows: TGTGCCAGCAGCCCCCTACCGACTAGCGGGGGGGACAATGAGCAGTTCTTC. Protein: CASSPLPTSGGDNEQFF.

This rearrangement joins TRBV6-6 to TRBJ1-1; TRBD1 agrees at 7 bases. The length of the CDR3 is 13 residues. Germline V gives CDR1 MNHNY, CDR2 SVGAGI (reference sequence). J was trimmed by 7 bases and V by 4 bases; bases with no gene match: 6. The CDR3 coding sequence is TGTGCCAGCAGTTCAAACAGGGGCGGTGAAGCTTTCTTT. This sequence encodes CASSSNRGGEAFF.

The J gene is TRBJ2-5, the V gene TRBV4-1; the match to TRBD2 covers 12 bases. The junction had 10 bases not matched to a gene; V was cut back by 0 bases and J by 5 bases. Per germline, CDR1 MGHRA and CDR2 YSYEKL. This CDR3 has 18 residues. As DNA, the CDR3 is TGCGCCAGCAGCCAAGAATCTAGCGGGGGGGCGATTGGGGAGACCCAGTACTTC. Translation: CASSQESSGGAIGETQYF.

The J gene is TRBJ2-3, the V gene TRBV7-2; D not resolved. Germline CDR1 reads SGHTA; CDR2 reads FQGNSA. V dropped 1 base and J dropped 3 bases, with 8 bases sitting between them. The CDR3 covers 14 residues. The CDR3 DNA follows: TGTGCCAGCAGCTTAGATGCAGGAACAGATACGCAGTATTTT. Its protein is CASSLDAGTDTQYF. Full variable domain (missing parts from reference TRBV7-2 and TRBJ2-3): GAGVSQSPSNKVTEKGKDVELRCDPISGHTALYWYRQSLGQGLEFLIYFQGNSAPDKSGLPSDRFSAERTGGSVSTLTIQRTQQEDSAVYLCASSLDAGTDTQYFGPGTRLTVL.